A selection of T cell receptor beta chains follows, all from one sample in a study of neurological immune-mediated disorders. TCRdb recomputed calls from the 5' RACE reads with MiXCR, one row per CDR3 protein. The sample contains about 120,000 distinct CDR3 sequences, about 3.4% of which appear only once. The material sequenced was PBMCs. The receptors shown here come from a woman in her 30s with multiple sclerosis. Each CDR3 is given with its conserved first and last residue. The order of the fields is J gene, V gene, D gene, clone size, CDR3 protein, CDR3 DNA. A D gene is named only where the DNA matches it firmly. Size is omitted from some rows. Given values are once, few, many or a class for expanded clones.

>TRBJ2-2|TRBV20-1|TRBD2|many
CSATTSGGAGTGELFF
TGCAGTGCTACCACTAGCGGGGGGGCCGGCACCGGGGAGCTGTTTTTT
>TRBJ2-1|TRBV29-1|-|many
CSARPSYNEQFF
TGCAGCGCCCGGCCCTCCTACAATGAGCAGTTCTTC
>TRBJ1-1|TRBV20-1|-|many
CSAEDRGPEAFF
TGCAGTGCTGAGGACAGAGGGCCTGAAGCTTTCTTT
>TRBJ1-2|TRBV12-5|-|many
CASGLNSYGYTF
TGTGCTAGTGGTTTGAACAGCTATGGCTACACCTTC
>TRBJ1-2|TRBV9|-|-
CDSSEGLHGYTF
TGTGACAGCAGCGAGGGACTTCATGGCTACACCTTC
>TRBJ2-5|TRBV5-1|-|many
CASSPSRGETQYF
TGCGCCAGCAGCCCATCCAGGGGTGAGACCCAGTACTTC
>TRBJ2-7|TRBV7-8|TRBD1|many
CASTEGRGLSSYEQYF
TGTGCCAGCACCGAAGGCAGGGGGCTAAGCTCCTACGAGCAGTACTTC
>TRBJ1-2|TRBV5-1|-|-
CASSLDSREMYGYTF
TGCGCCAGCAGCTTGGATAGCAGGGAAATGTATGGCTACACCTTC
>TRBJ2-6|TRBV3-1|-|many
CASSQGSTSGANVLTF
TGTGCCAGCAGCCAGGGGTCAACATCTGGGGCCAACGTCCTGACTTTC
>TRBJ1-6|TRBV7-9|-|many
CASSPAAGNNSPLHF
TGTGCCAGCAGCCCGGCGGCAGGAAATAATTCACCCCTCCACTTT
>TRBJ2-7|TRBV20-1|-|many
CSASPWNRDEQYF
TGCAGTGCTAGTCCCTGGAACAGGGACGAGCAGTACTTC
>TRBJ2-7|TRBV7-8|-|many
CASSLHQEQDEQYF
TGTGCCAGCAGCTTACACCAGGAGCAGGACGAGCAGTACTTC
>TRBJ2-4|TRBV20-1|TRBD2|many
CSANPLGLGENIQYF
TGCAGTGCCAACCCCCTAGGACTAGGGGAAAACATTCAGTACTTC
>TRBJ2-5|TRBV7-9|-|many
CASSATGTKETQYF
TGTGCCAGCAGTGCTACCGGGACAAAAGAGACCCAGTACTTC
>TRBJ1-1|TRBV6-5|TRBD1|many
CASRPQGGPVRAFF
TGTGCCAGCAGACCTCAGGGGGGCCCTGTTCGTGCTTTCTTT
>TRBJ2-7|TRBV7-9|TRBD1|many
CASSTRTGGDEQYF
TGTGCCAGCAGCACACGGACAGGGGGAGACGAGCAGTACTTC
>TRBJ2-1|TRBV7-2|-|many
CASSLAGRGSYNEQFF
TGTGCCAGCAGCTTAGCGGGTAGGGGGTCCTACAATGAGCAGTTCTTC
>TRBJ2-5|TRBV7-9|-|many
CASSLFRPGETQYF
TGTGCCAGCAGCCTATTCCGTCCCGGGGAGACCCAGTACTTC
>TRBJ1-6|TRBV5-5|TRBD1|many
CASSTERDRGSGYNSPLHF
TGTGCCAGCAGCACGGAACGGGACAGGGGATCTGGCTATAATTCACCCCTCCACTTT
>TRBJ1-2|TRBV29-1|-|many
CSVEDPETNYGYTF
TGCAGCGTTGAAGATCCGGAGACTAACTATGGCTACACCTTC
>TRBJ1-5|TRBV12-3/TRBV12-4|TRBD1|-
CASSLGGGGPQHF
TGTGCCAGCAGCCTAGGGGGCGGCGGGCCCCAGCATTTT
>TRBJ1-3|TRBV6-5|TRBD1|many
CASSRTGSGNTIYF
TGTGCCAGCAGCCGGACAGGCTCTGGAAACACCATATATTTT
>TRBJ1-4|TRBV2|-|many
CASGLGHPNEKLFF
TGTGCCAGCGGCTTGGGACACCCCAATGAAAAACTGTTTTTT
>TRBJ2-1|TRBV5-6|TRBD2|-
CASSSGTSEYNEQFF
TGTGCCAGCAGCTCCGGGACTAGCGAGTACAATGAGCAGTTCTTC
>TRBJ2-7|TRBV9|-|-
CASSPLGDLSYEQYF
TGTGCCAGCAGTCCACTGGGAGACTTGAGCTACGAGCAGTACTTC
>TRBJ1-6|TRBV6-6|-|many
CASSYGDPRGSPLHF
TGTGCCAGCAGTTACGGGGACCCCCGGGGCTCACCCCTCCACTTT
>TRBJ2-5|TRBV3-1|-|many
CASSQGTYKETQYF
TGTGCCAGCAGCCAAGGGACTTATAAAGAGACCCAGTACTTC
>TRBJ2-2|TRBV5-1|TRBD1|many
CASRFTGANTGELFF
TGCGCCAGCAGGTTTACAGGGGCGAACACCGGGGAGCTGTTTTTT
>TRBJ2-1|TRBV4-1|-|many
CASSQLRSSYNEQFF
TGCGCCAGCAGCCAATTACGAAGCTCCTACAATGAGCAGTTCTTC
>TRBJ2-3|TRBV18|-|many
CASSDEKETDTQYF
TGTGCCAGCTCGGACGAGAAGGAAACAGATACGCAGTATTTT
>TRBJ2-1|TRBV7-2|TRBD1|many
CASSLRTGESGEQFF
TGTGCCAGCAGCTTACGGACAGGGGAATCGGGTGAGCAGTTCTTC
>TRBJ2-5|TRBV4-3|-|many
CASSQDRAGIGETQYF
TGCGCCAGCAGCCAAGATAGGGCGGGAATAGGAGAGACCCAGTACTTC
>TRBJ2-7|TRBV10-3|-|many
CAISLSNNRAPEQYF
TGTGCCATCAGTCTTTCAAACAACAGGGCCCCCGAGCAGTACTTC
>TRBJ2-1|TRBV29-1|TRBD1|-
CSAAPTGDNEQFF
TGCAGCGCCGCCCCGACAGGGGACAATGAGCAGTTCTTC
>TRBJ2-2|TRBV20-1|-|many
CSARPPRVFTGELFF
TGCAGTGCTAGACCACCACGGGTGTTCACCGGGGAGCTGTTTTTT
>TRBJ1-1|TRBV7-9|TRBD1|many
CASSYTGGTEAFF
TGTGCCAGCAGCTACACAGGGGGCACTGAAGCTTTCTTT
>TRBJ1-3|TRBV12-3/TRBV12-4|-|many
CASSSGGSSGNTIYF
TGTGCCAGCAGTTCCGGTGGGTCCTCTGGAAACACCATATATTTT
>TRBJ1-2|TRBV15|-|few
CATSRDSGTLGYTF
TGTGCCACCAGCAGAGATAGTGGGACGCTGGGCTACACCTTC
>TRBJ1-5|TRBV5-1|-|many
CASSAGIDQPQHF
TGCGCCAGCAGCGCTGGGATCGATCAGCCCCAGCATTTT
>TRBJ2-3|TRBV7-2|-|many
CASSLGDPPDTYTDTQYF
TGTGCCAGCAGCTTAGGTGACCCCCCGGACACTTACACAGATACGCAGTATTTT
>TRBJ1-2|TRBV6-1|-|few
CASSPVLVPAGGYTF
TGTGCCAGCAGTCCCGTGTTGGTGCCGGCCGGCGGCTACACCTTC
>TRBJ2-7|TRBV20-1|-|many
CSASRQSVGTYEQYF
TGCAGTGCTAGCCGACAGTCAGTGGGTACCTACGAGCAGTACTTC
>TRBJ2-3|TRBV20-1|-|few
CSARGGQRTDTQYF
TGCAGTGCCAGGGGGGGGCAGAGAACAGATACGCAGTATTTT
>TRBJ1-1|TRBV12-3/TRBV12-4|-|many
CASSLSVTEAFF
TGTGCCAGCAGTTTAAGTGTCACTGAAGCTTTCTTT
>TRBJ2-7|TRBV27|TRBD2|many
CASTPTAGPSYEQYF
TGTGCCAGCACCCCTACAGCGGGACCCTCCTACGAGCAGTACTTC
>TRBJ2-1|TRBV12-3/TRBV12-4|-|many
CASSPTSDRYNEQFF
TGTGCCAGCAGTCCTACCTCCGACAGGTACAATGAGCAGTTCTTC
>TRBJ2-3|TRBV12-3/TRBV12-4|-|many
CASTPRSGAQYF
TGTGCCAGCACGCCGAGATCGGGTGCGCAGTATTTT
>TRBJ2-2|TRBV7-8|-|many
CASSLADYPTGELFF
TGTGCCAGCAGCTTAGCGGACTACCCCACCGGGGAGCTGTTTTTT
>TRBJ1-3|TRBV5-1|-|many
CASSLDGRVYGWSGNTIYF
TGCGCCAGCAGCTTGGACGGGCGCGTATACGGATGGTCTGGAAACACCATATATTTT
>TRBJ2-7|TRBV4-3|TRBD2|many
CASSQDLSGGASYEQYF
TGCGCCAGCAGCCAAGATCTAAGCGGGGGGGCCTCCTACGAGCAGTACTTC
>TRBJ1-2|TRBV2|-|many
CASRDFYGYTF
TGTGCCAGCAGAGATTTCTATGGCTACACCTTC